The 2 T cell receptor beta chains reported below all come from one sample, sequenced in a study of T-cell reconstitution after alpha-beta-depleted transplantation in children. The authors prepared the TCRbeta library with unique molecular identifiers. In TCRdb, the PCR reads were re-called with MiXCR into one record per CDR3 protein. The repertoire holds about a million distinct CDR3 sequences, with under 30% as singletons. The sample was PBMCs, mostly from graft donor cells, taken 360 days after TCRalphabeta/CD19-depleted stem cell transplant. The receptors come from a boy under two years old who had a stem cell transplant for SCID, so the T cells may come from the graft donor.

This clonotype was detected once. The chain employs TRBV5-1 and TRBJ2-7; weak D call: TRBD2 (6 bases). V was shortened by 4 bases and J by 4 bases, with 30 bases between the two germline ends. The germline V gene encodes CDR1 SGHRS and CDR2 YFSETQ. CDR3 length: 19 residues. Written as DNA, the CDR3 is TGCGCCAGCAGCCTTGGGGGTTCAAGGAGGGCTACTGTGCCTTACGAGCAGTACTTC. Amino acid sequence: CASSLGGSRRATVPYEQYF. The full variable domain, rest sourced from reference TRBV5-1 and TRBJ2-7, is KAGVTQTPRYLIKTRGQQVTLSCSPISGHRSVSWYQQTPGQGLQFLFEYFSETQRNKGNFPGRFSGRQFSNSRSEMNVSTLELGDSALYLCASSLGGSRRATVPYEQYFGPGTRLTVT.

V usage is TRBV4-3 and J usage is TRBJ2-2, with 8 bases aligning to TRBD2. This CDR3 contains 19 residues. Germline-derived CDR1 and CDR2 are LGHNA and YSLEER. J lost 2 bases, V lost 0 bases, and 11 bases had no gene match. As DNA, the CDR3 is TGCGCCAGCAGCCAAGATGTTTTTGCGGGGGGCTCAAACACCGGGGAGCTGTTTTTT. This encodes CASSQDVFAGGSNTGELFF.